This T cell receptor (beta chain) was sequenced in a study of technical replicates of blood from four donors. The CDR3 sequence is 14 residues long. V was pared by 5 bases and J by 5 bases, with 13 bases between. Germline V lookup: CDR1 SGHVS, CDR2 FQNEAQ. Sequencing used immunoSEQ multiplex PCR; TCRdb keeps in-frame clones, though not all of them. This table holds about 15,000 clones, roughly 83% found once. The receptor's source is a human donor in good health. The source material was PBMCs. The V and J genes are TRBV7-8 and TRBJ2-1; unclear D gene. CDR3 region: CASSPRRTDNEQFF. CDR3 sequence (DNA): TGTGCCAGCAGCCCACGCCGCACGGACAATGAGCAGTTCTTC.